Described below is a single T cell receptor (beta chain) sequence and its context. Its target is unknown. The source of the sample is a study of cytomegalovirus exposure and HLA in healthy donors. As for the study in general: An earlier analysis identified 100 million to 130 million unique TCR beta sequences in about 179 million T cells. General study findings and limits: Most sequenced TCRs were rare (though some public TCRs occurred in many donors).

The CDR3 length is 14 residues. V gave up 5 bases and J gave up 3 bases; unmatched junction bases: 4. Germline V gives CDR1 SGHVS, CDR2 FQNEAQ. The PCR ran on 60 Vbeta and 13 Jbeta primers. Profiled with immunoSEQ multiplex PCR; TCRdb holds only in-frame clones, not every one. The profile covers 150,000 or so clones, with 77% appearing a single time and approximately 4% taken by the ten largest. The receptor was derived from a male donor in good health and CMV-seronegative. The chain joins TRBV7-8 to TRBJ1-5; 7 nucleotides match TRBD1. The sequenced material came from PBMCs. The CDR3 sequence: CASSLGQVNQPQHF. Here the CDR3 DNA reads TGTGCCAGCAGCCTCGGACAGGTCAATCAGCCCCAGCATTTT.